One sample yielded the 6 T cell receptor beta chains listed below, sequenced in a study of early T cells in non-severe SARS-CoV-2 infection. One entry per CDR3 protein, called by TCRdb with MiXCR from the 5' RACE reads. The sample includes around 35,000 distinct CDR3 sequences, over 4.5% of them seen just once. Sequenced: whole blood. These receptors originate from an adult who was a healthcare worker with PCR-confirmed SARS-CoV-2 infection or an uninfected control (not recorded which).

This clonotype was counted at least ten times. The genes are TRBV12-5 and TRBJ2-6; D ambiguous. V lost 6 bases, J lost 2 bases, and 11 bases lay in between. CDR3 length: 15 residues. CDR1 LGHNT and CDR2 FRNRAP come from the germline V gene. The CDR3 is CASGPQMAGANVLTF. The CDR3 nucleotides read TGTGCTAGTGGCCCTCAGATGGCTGGGGCCAACGTCCTGACTTTC.

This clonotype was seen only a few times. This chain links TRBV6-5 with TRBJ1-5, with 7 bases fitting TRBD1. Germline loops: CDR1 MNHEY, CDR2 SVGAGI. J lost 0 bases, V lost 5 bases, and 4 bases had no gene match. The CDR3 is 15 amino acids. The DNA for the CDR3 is TGTGCCAGCAGTGTGACAGGGCTTAGCAATCAGCCCCAGCATTTT. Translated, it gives CASSVTGLSNQPQHF.

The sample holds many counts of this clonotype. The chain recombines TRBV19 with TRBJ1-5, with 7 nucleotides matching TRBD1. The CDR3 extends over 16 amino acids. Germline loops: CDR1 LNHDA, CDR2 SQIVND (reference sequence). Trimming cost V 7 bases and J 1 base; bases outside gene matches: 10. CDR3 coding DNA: TGTGCCAGTACGAGACAGGGAGGGGGAAGCAATCAGCCCCAGCATTTT. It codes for CASTRQGGGSNQPQHF.

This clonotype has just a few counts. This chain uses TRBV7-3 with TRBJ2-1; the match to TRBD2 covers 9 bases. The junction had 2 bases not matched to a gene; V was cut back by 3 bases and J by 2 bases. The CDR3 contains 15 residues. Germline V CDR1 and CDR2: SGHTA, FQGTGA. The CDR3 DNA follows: TGTGCCAGCAGCTTGGCGGGAGGGGCCTACAATGAGCAGTTCTTC. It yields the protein CASSLAGGAYNEQFF.

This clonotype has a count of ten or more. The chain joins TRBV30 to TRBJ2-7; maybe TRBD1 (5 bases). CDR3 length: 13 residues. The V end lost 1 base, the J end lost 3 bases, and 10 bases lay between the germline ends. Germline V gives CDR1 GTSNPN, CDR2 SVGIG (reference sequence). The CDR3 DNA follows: TGTGCCTGGAGTGGTACAGGAAGCTACGAGCAGTACTTC. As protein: CAWSGTGSYEQYF. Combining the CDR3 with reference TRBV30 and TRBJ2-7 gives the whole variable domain SQTIHQWPATLVQPVGSPLSLECTVEGTSNPNLYWYRQAAGRGLQLLFYSVGIGQISSEVPQNLSASRPQDRQFILSSKKLLLSDSGFYLCAWSGTGSYEQYFGPGTRLTVT.

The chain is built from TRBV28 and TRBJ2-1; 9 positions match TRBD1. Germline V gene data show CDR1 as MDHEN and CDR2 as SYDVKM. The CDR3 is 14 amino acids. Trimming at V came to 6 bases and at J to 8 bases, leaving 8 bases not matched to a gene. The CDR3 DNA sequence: TGTGCCAGCAGGTCCACAGGGGGCTTCTATGAGCAGTTCTTC. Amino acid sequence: CASRSTGGFYEQFF.